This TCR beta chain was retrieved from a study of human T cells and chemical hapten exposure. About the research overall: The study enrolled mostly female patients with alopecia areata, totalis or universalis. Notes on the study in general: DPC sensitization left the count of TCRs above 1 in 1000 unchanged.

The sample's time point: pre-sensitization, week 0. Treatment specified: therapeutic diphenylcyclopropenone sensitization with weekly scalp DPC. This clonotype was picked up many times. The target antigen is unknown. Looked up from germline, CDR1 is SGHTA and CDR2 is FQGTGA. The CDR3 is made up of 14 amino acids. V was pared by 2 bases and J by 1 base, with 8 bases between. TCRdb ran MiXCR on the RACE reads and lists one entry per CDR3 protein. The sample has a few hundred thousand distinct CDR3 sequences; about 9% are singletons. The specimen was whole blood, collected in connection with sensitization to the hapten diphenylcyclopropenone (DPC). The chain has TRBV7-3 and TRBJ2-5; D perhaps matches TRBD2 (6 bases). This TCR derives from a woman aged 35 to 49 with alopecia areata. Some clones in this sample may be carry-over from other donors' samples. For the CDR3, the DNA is TGTGCCAGCAGCTTAGGGGGAGGCCAAGAGACCCAGTACTTC. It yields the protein CASSLGGGQETQYF.